One sample yielded the 17 T cell receptor beta chains listed below, sequenced in a study of vaccination and CD4 T cells after COVID-19. Oncomine TCR Beta short-read sequencing was applied to DNA from cultured CD4+ T cells. Researchers extracted genomic DNA from CD4+ T cells that had been cultured. One entry per CDR3 protein results from TCRdb running MiXCR on the PCR reads. This table has some 9,000 distinct CDR3 sequences, under 30% appearing once. Their recognized antigens are unknown. Treatment in this sample: roughly 11-day PBMC culture with coronavirus spike peptide pools or control peptides (ViraFEST assay). One should note that the unexposed donor's CD4+ T cells were collected before the COVID-19 pandemic (2011-2018). The sequenced sample consisted of CD4+ T cells from blood, cultured in vitro. The receptors stem from a human donor in good health.

V gene TRBV6-1 combines with J gene TRBJ2-7; 9 bases are shared with TRBD1. Germline V gene data show CDR1 as MNHNS and CDR2 as SASEGT. The CDR3 is 16 residues long. V was pared by 6 bases and J by 5 bases, with 14 bases of the junction left unmatched. CDR3 region: CASSPLGQGWGHEQYF. The CDR3 coding sequence is TGTGCCAGCAGCCCCCTTGGACAGGGGTGGGGTCACGAGCAGTACTTC.

The chain is built from TRBV6-5 and TRBJ2-5; 7 nucleotides line up with TRBD1. The junction had 14 bases not matched to a gene; V was cut back by 0 bases and J by 7 bases. Germline V gene sequence: CDR1 MNHEY, CDR2 SVGAGI. This CDR3 has 17 amino acids. This CDR3 is CASSYSLGGNSVGTQYF. The CDR3 DNA sequence: TGTGCCAGCAGTTACTCGCTAGGGGGCAATTCCGTTGGGACCCAGTACTTC.

CDR3 loop: CSAPMTGVNEQYF. In nucleotides, the CDR3 is TGCAGTGCCCCGATGACAGGGGTGAACGAGCAGTACTTC. V and J are TRBV20-1 and TRBJ2-7; 8 nucleotides align to TRBD1. Germline V gene lookup returns CDR1 DFQATT and CDR2 SNEGSKA (reference sequence). CDR3 length: 13 residues. V was clipped by 6 bases and J by 5 bases; unmatched bases: 9.

J is TRBJ2-1 and V is TRBV2; D may be TRBD2 (6 bases). V was trimmed by 8 bases and J by 6 bases, leaving 20 bases between them. The germline V gene has CDR1 SNHLY and CDR2 FYNNEI. The CDR3 covers 15 residues. CDR3 in amino acids: CASVPRLVSGNEQFF. The CDR3 nucleotides read TGTGCCAGCGTCCCTCGACTAGTTTCTGGCAATGAGCAGTTCTTC.

This clonotype was detected a few times. The chain uses TRBV19 and TRBJ2-7, with 8 bases fitting TRBD1. Germline lookup yields CDR1 LNHDA and CDR2 SQIVND (reference sequence). The CDR3 has 15 residues. The V gene end was trimmed by 4 bases and the J gene end by 1 base; junction bases not matched to a gene: 6. The CDR3 region is CASSKGTGLSYEQYF. For the CDR3, the DNA is TGTGCCAGTAGTAAGGGGACAGGACTATCCTACGAGCAGTACTTC.

This clonotype was picked up a small number of times. The rearrangement uses TRBV4-2 and TRBJ1-2; possibly TRBD1 for D (5 bases). V was shortened by 3 bases and J by 5 bases, with 10 bases between the two germline ends. The CDR3 runs 13 residues. Germline V lookup: CDR1 LGHNA, CDR2 YNFKEQ. CDR3 DNA: TGTGCCAGCAGCCAGGCTCGACAGTATGGCTACACCTTC. This encodes CASSQARQYGYTF.

The chain is built from TRBV28 and TRBJ2-2; D remains unclear. Trimming pared 7 bases from V and 6 bases from J, leaving 9 bases between. The germline CDR1 and CDR2 sequences are MDHEN and SYDVKM. CDR3 length: 12 residues. Here the CDR3 reads CASTRGPGELFF. The DNA for the CDR3 is TGTGCCAGCACCCGAGGACCCGGGGAGCTGTTTTTT.

The chain uses TRBV7-8 and TRBJ2-3, with 7 bases that match TRBD2. V shed 11 bases and J 1 base; nucleotides not matched to a gene: 6. The germline CDR1 and CDR2 sequences are SGHVS and FQNEAQ. The length of the CDR3 is 13 residues. DNA for the CDR3: TGTGCCGGCAACGCGGGAGGCACAGATACGCAGTATTTT. This translates into CAGNAGGTDTQYF.

CDR3 nucleotide sequence: TGTGCCAGCAGTTTAGGGCAGATGGTCTACGAGCAGTACTTC. It specifies CASSLGQMVYEQYF. The V and J genes are TRBV28 and TRBJ2-7; D unresolved. The CDR3 runs to 14 residues. Germline CDR1 is MDHEN and CDR2 is SYDVKM. Trimming removed 2 bases from V and 3 bases from J, with 11 bases in between. The whole variable domain, remainder taken from reference TRBV28 and TRBJ2-7, is DVKVTQSSRYLVKRTGEKVFLECVQDMDHENMFWYRQDPGLGLRLIYFSYDVKMKEKGDIPEGYSVSREKKERFSLILESASTNQTSMYLCASSLGQMVYEQYFGPGTRLTVT.

This clonotype rates as medium-sized (0.01 to 0.1%). The rearrangement uses TRBV6-1 and TRBJ1-1, with a weak D call TRBD1 (6 bases). The V end lost 5 bases, the J end lost 4 bases, and 14 bases lay between the germline ends. The germline CDR1 and CDR2 sequences are MNHNS and SASEGT. The CDR3 spans 14 residues. Written as DNA, the CDR3 is TGTGCCAGCAGTCGGGGGCGGTTTGGCACTGAAGCTTTCTTT. Translating it yields CASSRGRFGTEAFF.

V usage is TRBV6-1 and J usage is TRBJ2-7; D is uncertain. The CDR3 sequence is 13 residues long. Germline CDR1 and CDR2: MNHNS and SASEGT. V shed 5 bases and J shed 7 bases, with 15 bases lying between them. CDR3 amino acids: CASSPHSTREQYF. The CDR3 DNA follows: TGTGCCAGCAGTCCGCATAGCACGAGGGAGCAGTACTTC.

The V call is TRBV5-4, the J call TRBJ2-7; 11 nucleotides align to TRBD2. The CDR3 has 16 residues. The V gene end was trimmed by 4 bases and the J gene end by 4 bases; junction bases not matched to a gene: 10. Per the germline V gene, CDR1 is SGHNT and CDR2 is YYREEE (reference sequence). In nucleotides, the CDR3 is TGTGCCAGCAGCACGAGCCCTAGCGGGAGGATGTACGAGCAGTACTTC. Translating it yields CASSTSPSGRMYEQYF.

This clonotype was observed a handful of times. The junction departs from the called germline gene at one end, perhaps through a read error. The rearrangement joins TRBV7-9 to TRBJ1-2; D is uncertain. Germline assignment: CDR1 SEHNR and CDR2 FQNEAQ (reference sequence). The CDR3 contains 8 residues. The CDR3 DNA reads TGTGCCAGCAGCTTCCCTTCCTTC. Protein: CASSFPSF.

This clonotype was seen a handful of times. The chain recombines TRBV19 with TRBJ2-7, with 8 bases matching TRBD1. The CDR3 totals 16 residues. The V gene's germline CDR1 is LNHDA and CDR2 SQIVND (reference sequence). Unmatched junction bases numbered 8, after V lost 1 base and J lost 3 bases. CDR3 DNA: TGTGCCAGTAGTATAGGGGGCCAGGGGGCCGTCTACGAGCAGTACTTC. This sequence encodes CASSIGGQGAVYEQYF.

This clonotype was seen a handful of times. The rearrangement links TRBV19 to TRBJ2-7; 7 bases agree with TRBD1. The CDR3 runs 12 residues. Germline values: CDR1 LNHDA, CDR2 SQIVND (reference sequence). V was clipped by 8 bases and J by 4 bases; unmatched bases: 5. This CDR3 reads CASSDRSYEQYF. CDR3 nucleotides: TGTGCCAGTTCGGACAGGTCATACGAGCAGTACTTC. The whole variable domain, filled in from reference TRBV19 and TRBJ2-7, reads DGGITQSPKYLFRKEGQNVTLSCEQNLNHDAMYWYRQDPGQGLRLIYYSQIVNDFQKGDIAEGYSVSREKKESFPLTVTSAQKNPTAFYLCASSDRSYEQYFGPGTRLTVT.

This clonotype was detected only a few times. The rearrangement joins TRBV28 to TRBJ2-3; no reliable D call. V gave up 7 bases and J gave up 3 bases, with 17 bases separating them. Germline loops: CDR1 MDHEN, CDR2 SYDVKM. This CDR3 region has 15 residues. The CDR3 DNA reads as TGTGCCAGCAAATATGGTGTACCCAGGACAGATACGCAGTATTTT. This sequence encodes CASKYGVPRTDTQYF.

The chain joins TRBV7-3 to TRBJ2-5, with TRBD2 identical over 7 bases. This CDR3 region has 15 residues. CDR1 and CDR2 (germline): SGHTA, FQGTGA. J was trimmed by 1 base and V by 5 bases; bases with no gene match: 7. CDR3 sequence: CASSHHGGTQETQYF. CDR3 DNA sequence: TGTGCCAGCAGCCACCACGGGGGGACCCAAGAGACCCAGTACTTC.